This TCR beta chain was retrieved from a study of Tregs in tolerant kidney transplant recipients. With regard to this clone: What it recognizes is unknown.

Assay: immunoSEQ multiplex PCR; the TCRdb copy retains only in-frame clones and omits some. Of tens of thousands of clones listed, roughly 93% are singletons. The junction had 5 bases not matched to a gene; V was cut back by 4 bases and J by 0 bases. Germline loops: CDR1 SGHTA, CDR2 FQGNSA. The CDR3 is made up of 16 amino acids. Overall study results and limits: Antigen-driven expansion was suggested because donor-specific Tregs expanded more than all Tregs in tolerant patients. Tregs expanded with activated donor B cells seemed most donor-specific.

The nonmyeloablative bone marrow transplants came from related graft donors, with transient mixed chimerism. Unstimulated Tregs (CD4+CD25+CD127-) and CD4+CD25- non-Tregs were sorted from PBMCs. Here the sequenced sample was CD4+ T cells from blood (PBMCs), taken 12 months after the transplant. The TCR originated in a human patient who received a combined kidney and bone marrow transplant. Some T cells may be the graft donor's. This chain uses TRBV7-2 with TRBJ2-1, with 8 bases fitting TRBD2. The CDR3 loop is CASSSSGTSSYNEQFF. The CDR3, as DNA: TGTGCCAGCAGCTCATCCGGGACTAGCTCCTACAATGAGCAGTTCTTC.